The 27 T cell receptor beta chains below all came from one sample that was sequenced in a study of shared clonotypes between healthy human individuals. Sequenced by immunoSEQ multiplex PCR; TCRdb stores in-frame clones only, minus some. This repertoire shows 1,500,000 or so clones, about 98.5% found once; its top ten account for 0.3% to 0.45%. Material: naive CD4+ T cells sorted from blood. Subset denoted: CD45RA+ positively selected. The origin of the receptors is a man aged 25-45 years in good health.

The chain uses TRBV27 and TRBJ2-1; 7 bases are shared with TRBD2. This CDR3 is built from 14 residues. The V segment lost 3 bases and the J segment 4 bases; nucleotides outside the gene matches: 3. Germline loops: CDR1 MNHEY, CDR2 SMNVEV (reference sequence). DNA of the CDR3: TGTGCCAGCAGTTTTCAAGCGGGATACAATGAGCAGTTCTTC. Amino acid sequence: CASSFQAGYNEQFF.

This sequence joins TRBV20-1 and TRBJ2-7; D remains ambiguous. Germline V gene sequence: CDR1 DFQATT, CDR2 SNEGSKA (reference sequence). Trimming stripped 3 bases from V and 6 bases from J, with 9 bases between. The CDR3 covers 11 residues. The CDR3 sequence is CSASFVPEQYF. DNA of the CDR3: TGCAGTGCTAGTTTCGTCCCCGAGCAGTACTTC.

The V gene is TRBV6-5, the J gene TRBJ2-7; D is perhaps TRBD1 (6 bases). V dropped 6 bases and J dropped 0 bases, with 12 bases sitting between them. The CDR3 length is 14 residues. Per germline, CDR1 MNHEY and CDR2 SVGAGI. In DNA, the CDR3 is TGTGCCAGCAGAAGGACAGCCTTCTCCTACGAGCAGTACTTC. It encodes CASRRTAFSYEQYF.

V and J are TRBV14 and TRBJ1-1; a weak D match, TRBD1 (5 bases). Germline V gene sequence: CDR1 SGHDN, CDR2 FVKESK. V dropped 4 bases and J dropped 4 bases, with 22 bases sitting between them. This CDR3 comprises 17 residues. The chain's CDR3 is CASSPYSFRDPTTEAFF. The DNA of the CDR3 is TGTGCCAGCAGCCCTTATTCCTTCAGGGACCCTACCACTGAAGCTTTCTTT.

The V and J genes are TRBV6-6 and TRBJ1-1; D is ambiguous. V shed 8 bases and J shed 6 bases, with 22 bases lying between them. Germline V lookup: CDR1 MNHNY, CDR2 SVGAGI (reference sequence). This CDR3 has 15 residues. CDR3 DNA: TGTGCCAGCTATCTGTTTGCACAGAGCGGGGCTGAAGCTTTCTTT. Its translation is CASYLFAQSGAEAFF.

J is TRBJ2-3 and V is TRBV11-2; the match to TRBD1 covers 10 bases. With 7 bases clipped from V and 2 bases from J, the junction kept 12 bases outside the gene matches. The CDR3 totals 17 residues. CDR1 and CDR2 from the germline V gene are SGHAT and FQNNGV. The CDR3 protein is CASNQGPGQGITDTQYF. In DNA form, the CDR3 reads TGTGCCAGCAACCAAGGACCGGGACAGGGGATCACAGATACGCAGTATTTT.

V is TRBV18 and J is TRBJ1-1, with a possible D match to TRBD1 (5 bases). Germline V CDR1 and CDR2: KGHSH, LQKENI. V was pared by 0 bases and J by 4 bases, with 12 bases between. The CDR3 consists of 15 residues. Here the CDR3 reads CASSPPSVGGTEAFF. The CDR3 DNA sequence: TGTGCCAGCTCACCACCTTCGGTGGGGGGCACTGAAGCTTTCTTT. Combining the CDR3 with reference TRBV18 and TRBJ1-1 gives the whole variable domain NAGVMQNPRHLVRRRGQEARLRCSPMKGHSHVYWYRQLPEEGLKFMVYLQKENIIDESGMPKERFSAEFPKEGPSILRIQQVVRGDSAAYFCASSPPSVGGTEAFFGQGTRLTVV.

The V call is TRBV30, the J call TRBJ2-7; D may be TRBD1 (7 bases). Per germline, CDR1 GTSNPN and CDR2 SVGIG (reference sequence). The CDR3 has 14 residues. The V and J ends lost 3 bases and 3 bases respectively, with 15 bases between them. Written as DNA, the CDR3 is TGTGCCTGGAGCCCAGGGGGAGGATTCTACGAGCAGTACTTC. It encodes CAWSPGGGFYEQYF.

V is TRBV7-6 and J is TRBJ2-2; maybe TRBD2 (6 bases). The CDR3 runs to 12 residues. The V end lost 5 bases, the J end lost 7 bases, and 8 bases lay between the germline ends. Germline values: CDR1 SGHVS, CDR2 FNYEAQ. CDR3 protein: CASSEGLGELFF. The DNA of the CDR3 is TGTGCCAGCAGCGAGGGACTCGGGGAGCTGTTTTTT.

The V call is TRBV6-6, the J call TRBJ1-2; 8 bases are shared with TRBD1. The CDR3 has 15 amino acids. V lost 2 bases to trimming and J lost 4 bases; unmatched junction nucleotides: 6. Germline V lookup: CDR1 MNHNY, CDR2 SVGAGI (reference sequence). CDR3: CASSYHRQGTYGYTF. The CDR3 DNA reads TGTGCCAGCAGTTACCATCGACAGGGGACCTATGGCTACACCTTC.

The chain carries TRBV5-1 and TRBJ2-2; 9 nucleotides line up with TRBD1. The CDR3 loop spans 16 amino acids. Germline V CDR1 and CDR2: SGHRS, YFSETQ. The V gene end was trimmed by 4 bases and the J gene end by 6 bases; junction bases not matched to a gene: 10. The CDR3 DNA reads TGCGCCAGCAGCCCAACGACAGGGGGTAGATCCGGGGAGCTGTTTTTT. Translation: CASSPTTGGRSGELFF.

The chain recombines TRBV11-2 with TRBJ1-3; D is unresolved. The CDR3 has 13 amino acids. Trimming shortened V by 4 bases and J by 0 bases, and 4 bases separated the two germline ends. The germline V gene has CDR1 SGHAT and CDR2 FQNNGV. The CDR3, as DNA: TGTGCCAGCAGCTCTACCTCTGGAAACACCATATATTTT. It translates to CASSSTSGNTIYF.

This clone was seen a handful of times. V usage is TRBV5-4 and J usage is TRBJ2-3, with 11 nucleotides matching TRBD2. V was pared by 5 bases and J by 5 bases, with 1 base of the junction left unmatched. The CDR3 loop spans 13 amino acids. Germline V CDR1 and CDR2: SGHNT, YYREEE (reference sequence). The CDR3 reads CASRTSGRDTQYF. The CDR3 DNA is TGTGCCAGCAGAACTAGCGGGAGAGATACGCAGTATTTT. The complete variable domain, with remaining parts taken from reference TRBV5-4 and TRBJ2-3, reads ETGVTQSPTHLIKTRGQQVTLRCSSQSGHNTVSWYQQALGQGPQFIFQYYREEENGRGNFPPRFSGLQFPNYSSELNVNALELDDSALYLCASRTSGRDTQYFGPGTRLTVL.

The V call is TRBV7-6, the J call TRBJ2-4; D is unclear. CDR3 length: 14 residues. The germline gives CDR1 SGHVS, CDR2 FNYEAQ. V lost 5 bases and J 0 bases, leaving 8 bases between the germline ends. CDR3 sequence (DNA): TGTGCCAGCAGCCCCTCTCTAGCCAAAAACATTCAGTACTTC. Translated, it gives CASSPSLAKNIQYF. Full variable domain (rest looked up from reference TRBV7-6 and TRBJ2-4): GAGVSQSPRYKVTKRGQDVALRCDPISGHVSLYWYRQALGQGPEFLTYFNYEAQQDKSGLPNDRFSAERPEGSISTLTIQRTEQRDSAMYRCASSPSLAKNIQYFGAGTRLSVL.

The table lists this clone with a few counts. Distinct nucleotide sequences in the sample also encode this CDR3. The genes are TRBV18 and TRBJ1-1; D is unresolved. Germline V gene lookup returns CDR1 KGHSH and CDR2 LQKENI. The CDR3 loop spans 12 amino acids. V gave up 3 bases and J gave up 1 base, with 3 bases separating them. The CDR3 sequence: CASSPGNTEAFF. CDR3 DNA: TGTGCCAGCTCACCGGGGAACACTGAAGCTTTCTTT.

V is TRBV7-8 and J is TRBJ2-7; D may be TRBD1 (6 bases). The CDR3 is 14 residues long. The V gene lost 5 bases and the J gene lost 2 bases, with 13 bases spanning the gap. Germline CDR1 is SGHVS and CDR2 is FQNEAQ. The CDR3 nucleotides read TGTGCCAGCAGCACCCGGACAGAAACCTACGAGCAGTACTTC. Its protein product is CASSTRTETYEQYF.

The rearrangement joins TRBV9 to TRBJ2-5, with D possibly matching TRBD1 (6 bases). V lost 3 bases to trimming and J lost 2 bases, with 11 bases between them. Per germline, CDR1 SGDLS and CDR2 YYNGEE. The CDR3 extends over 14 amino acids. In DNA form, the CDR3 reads TGTGCCAGCAGCGCTCAGGGGTTACAAGAGACCCAGTACTTC. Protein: CASSAQGLQETQYF.

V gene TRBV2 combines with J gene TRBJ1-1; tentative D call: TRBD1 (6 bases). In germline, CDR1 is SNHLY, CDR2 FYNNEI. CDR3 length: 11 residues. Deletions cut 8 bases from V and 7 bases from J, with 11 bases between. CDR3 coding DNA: TGTGCCAGCCGAAGACAGGTTGAAGCTTTCTTT. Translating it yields CASRRQVEAFF.

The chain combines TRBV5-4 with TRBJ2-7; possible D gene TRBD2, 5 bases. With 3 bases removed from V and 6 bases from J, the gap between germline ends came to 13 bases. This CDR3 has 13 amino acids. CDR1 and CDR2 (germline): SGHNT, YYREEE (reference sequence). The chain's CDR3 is CASSSGNSAEQYF. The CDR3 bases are TGTGCCAGCAGCTCGGGGAATTCGGCCGAGCAGTACTTC.

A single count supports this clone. The CDR3, as DNA: TGTGCCAGCAGCCCAAGTCCCCATGAGACCCAGTACTTC. It specifies CASSPSPHETQYF. The rearrangement uses TRBV14 and TRBJ2-5, with D uncertain. Trimming took 4 bases from V and 5 from J, leaving 11 bases between them. The CDR3 consists of 13 residues. In germline, CDR1 is SGHDN, CDR2 FVKESK.

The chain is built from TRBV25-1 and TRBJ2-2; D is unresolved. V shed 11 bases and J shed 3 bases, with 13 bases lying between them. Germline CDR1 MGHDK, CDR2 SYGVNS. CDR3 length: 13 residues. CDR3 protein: CAVSRTYTGELFF. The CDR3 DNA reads TGTGCCGTGTCAAGGACGTACACCGGGGAGCTGTTTTTT.

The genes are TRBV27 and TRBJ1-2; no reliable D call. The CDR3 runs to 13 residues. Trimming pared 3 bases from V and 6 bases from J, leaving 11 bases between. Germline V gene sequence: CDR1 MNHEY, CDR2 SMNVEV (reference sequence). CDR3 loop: CASSFTIGHGYTF. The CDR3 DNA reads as TGTGCCAGCAGTTTCACCATTGGGCATGGCTACACCTTC.

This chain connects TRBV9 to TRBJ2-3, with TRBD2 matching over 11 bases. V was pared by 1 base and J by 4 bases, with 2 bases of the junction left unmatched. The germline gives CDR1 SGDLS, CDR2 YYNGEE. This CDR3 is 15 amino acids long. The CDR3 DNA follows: TGTGCCAGCAGCGTAACTAGCGGGAGTCCAGATACGCAGTATTTT. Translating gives CASSVTSGSPDTQYF.

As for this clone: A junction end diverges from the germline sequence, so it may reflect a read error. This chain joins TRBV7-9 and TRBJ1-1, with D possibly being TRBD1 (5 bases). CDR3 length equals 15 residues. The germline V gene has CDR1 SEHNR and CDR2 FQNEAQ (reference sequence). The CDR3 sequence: CASSLASWDQSGPFF. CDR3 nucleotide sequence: TGTGCCAGCAGCCTAGCATCGTGGGACCAATCCGGCCCCTTCTTT.

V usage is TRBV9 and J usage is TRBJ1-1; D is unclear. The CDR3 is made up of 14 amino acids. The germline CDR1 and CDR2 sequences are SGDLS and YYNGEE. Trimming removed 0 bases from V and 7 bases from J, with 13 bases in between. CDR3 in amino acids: CASSVGPAGFEAFF. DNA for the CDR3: TGTGCCAGCAGCGTAGGACCCGCGGGATTTGAAGCTTTCTTT.

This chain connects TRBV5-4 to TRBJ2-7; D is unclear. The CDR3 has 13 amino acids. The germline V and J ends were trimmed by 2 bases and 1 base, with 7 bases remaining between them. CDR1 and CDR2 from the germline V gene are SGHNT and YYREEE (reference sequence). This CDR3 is CASSFPPSYEQYF. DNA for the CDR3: TGTGCCAGCAGCTTCCCCCCTTCCTACGAGCAGTACTTC.

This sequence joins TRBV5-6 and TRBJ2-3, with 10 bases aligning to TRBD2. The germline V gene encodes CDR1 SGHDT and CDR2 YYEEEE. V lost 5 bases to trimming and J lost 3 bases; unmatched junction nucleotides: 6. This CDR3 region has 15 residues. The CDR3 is CASREAGGPTDTQYF. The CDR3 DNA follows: TGTGCCAGCAGGGAAGCGGGAGGGCCTACAGATACGCAGTATTTT.